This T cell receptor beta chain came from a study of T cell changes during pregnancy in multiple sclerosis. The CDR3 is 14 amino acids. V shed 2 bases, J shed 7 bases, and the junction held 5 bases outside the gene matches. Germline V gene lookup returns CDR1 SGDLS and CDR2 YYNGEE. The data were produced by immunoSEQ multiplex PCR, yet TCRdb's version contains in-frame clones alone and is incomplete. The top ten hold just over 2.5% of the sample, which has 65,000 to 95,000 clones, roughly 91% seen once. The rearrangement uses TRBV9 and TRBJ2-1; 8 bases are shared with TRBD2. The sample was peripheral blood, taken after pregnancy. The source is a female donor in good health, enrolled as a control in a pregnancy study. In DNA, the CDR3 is TGTGCCAGCAGCGTTAGCGGGACCGGGAATGAGCAGTTCTTC. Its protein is CASSVSGTGNEQFF.